This TCR beta chain was identified during a study of shared clonotypes between healthy human individuals. CDR3 length equals 14 residues. V shed 4 bases and J shed 1 base, with 11 bases lying between them. Germline V lookup: CDR1 SGDLS, CDR2 YYNGEE. Libraries were prepared by immunoSEQ multiplex PCR; TCRdb keeps only in-frame clonotypes and omits some of them. The table records around 480,000 clones, roughly 79% of them present only once. V usage is TRBV9 and J usage is TRBJ1-1, with TRBD1 as a possible D gene (6 bases). The material sequenced was PBMCs. This sequence originates from a woman in her forties in good health. Some clones in this sample may be carry-over from other donors' samples. CDR3 region: CASSPGQRNTEAFF. CDR3 nucleotides: TGTGCCAGCAGCCCAGGACAGAGGAACACTGAAGCTTTCTTT.